The 4 T cell receptor beta chains listed next were all sequenced from one sample in a study of CD8+CD57+ T cells in acquired aplastic anemia. Profiles of TCR beta VDJ and CDR3 were generated from a genomic DNA template. TCRdb called the reads again in MiXCR, with one record for every CDR3 protein. The repertoire holds a few hundred thousand distinct CDR3 sequences, with just under 70% as singletons. Specimen: sorted CD4+, CD8+, or CD8+CD57+ T cells (not recorded which) from PBMCs. The source is a human donor in good health, serving as a control.

The V call is TRBV14, the J call TRBJ1-2, with D unclear. Germline V gives CDR1 SGHDN, CDR2 FVKESK. Trimming took 1 base from V and 4 from J, leaving 16 bases between them. The CDR3 runs to 16 residues. CDR3 bases: TGTGCCAGCAGCCAAGTCCGAAGTGGGCCTCCCTATGGCTACACCTTC. Protein product: CASSQVRSGPPYGYTF. The entire variable domain, with the rest obtained from reference TRBV14 and TRBJ1-2, is as follows: EAGVTQFPSHSVIEKGQTVTLRCDPISGHDNLYWYRRVMGKEIKFLLHFVKESKQDESGMPNNRFLAERTGGTYSTLKVQPAELEDSGVYFCASSQVRSGPPYGYTFGSGTRLTVV.

The chain has TRBV24-1 and TRBJ2-2, with TRBD1 matching 10 bases. J was trimmed by 3 bases and V by 7 bases; bases with no gene match: 7. This CDR3 spans 16 amino acids. Germline CDR1 and CDR2: KGHDR and SFDVKD. The CDR3 loop reads CATREPGTGDTGELFF. The DNA for the CDR3 is TGTGCCACCAGAGAACCGGGGACAGGGGACACCGGGGAGCTGTTTTTT.

A word on this clonotype: One end of the junction does not line up with germline, which may come from a read error. The V call is TRBV2, the J call TRBJ2-7; 7 nucleotides line up with TRBD1. Germline V CDR1 and CDR2: SNHLY, FYNNEI. The CDR3 contains 15 residues. CDR3 loop: CACSESSNRGYEQYF. As DNA, the CDR3 is TGTGCCTGCAGTGAATCCAGTAACAGGGGCTACGAGCAGTACTTC.

The rearrangement uses TRBV25-1 and TRBJ1-3; D unclear. Trimming removed 2 bases from V and 0 bases from J, with 17 bases in between. Germline values: CDR1 MGHDK, CDR2 SYGVNS. CDR3 length: 18 residues. The CDR3 DNA is TGTGCCAGCAGTGAAATTAAACCCGGGCCCAGCTCTGGAAACACCATATATTTT. The encoded protein is CASSEIKPGPSSGNTIYF.